This is a list of T cell receptor beta chains from one sample in a study of blood T cell repertoires in COVID-19. Some clones are missing from TCRdb's copy, which holds only in-frame ones; the method was immunoSEQ multiplex PCR. The profile shows 140,000 to 150,000 clones, 65% to 90% of them singletons. The sample comprised peripheral blood. The source is a man in his fifties or sixties with active or convalescent COVID-19. Both conserved end residues are part of each CDR3. D genes are given only for firm matches. For some rows the clone size is stated as once, few or many, or as a class when expanded; others skip it.

j_call,v_call,clone_size,d_call,cdr3_nt,cdr3_aa
TRBJ1-1,TRBV7-9,-,TRBD1,TGTGCCAGCAGCTTCACAGGGGTGAACACTGAAGCTTTCTTT,CASSFTGVNTEAFF
TRBJ2-5,TRBV19,-,-,TGTGCCAGCAACCCCCGGTATAGGGGGAACCAAGAGACCCAGTACTTC,CASNPRYRGNQETQYF
TRBJ2-5,TRBV6-1,-,TRBD1,TGTGCCAGCAGTGAACGGACAGGGGGGAGGGAGACCCAGTACTTC,CASSERTGGRETQYF
TRBJ1-5,TRBV5-6,-,TRBD1,TGTGCCAGCAGCAAACAGGGGGCGGGTCAGCCCCAGCATTTT,CASSKQGAGQPQHF
TRBJ2-3,TRBV28,-,-,TGTGCCAGCAGTCCTCCGGCAGGGGGGATCGCAGATACGCAGTATTTT,CASSPPAGGIADTQYF
TRBJ1-1,TRBV18,-,TRBD1,TGTGCCAGCTCACCCAGACAGGGGGAGTATGTTGAAGCTTTCTTT,CASSPRQGEYVEAFF
TRBJ1-1,TRBV7-8,-,TRBD1,TGTGCCAGCAGCAGAGGACAGGGGAACACTGAAGCTTTCTTT,CASSRGQGNTEAFF
TRBJ2-2,TRBV2,-,-,TGTGCCAGCAGTGAAGCCTCAGGAAACACCGGGGAGCTGTTTTTT,CASSEASGNTGELFF
TRBJ1-1,TRBV4-1,-,TRBD1,TGCGCCAGCAGCCAAGAGAGAACAGGGGGCCATTCCGGAGCTTTCTTT,CASSQERTGGHSGAFF
TRBJ2-5,TRBV11-3,-,TRBD1,TGTGCCAGCAGCTCGACAGGGTGGGGGGAGACCCAGTACTTC,CASSSTGWGETQYF
TRBJ1-4,TRBV5-1,-,-,TGCGCCAGCAGCTTGGACCCGGCTAATGAAAAACTGTTTTTT,CASSLDPANEKLFF
TRBJ1-4,TRBV4-1,-,TRBD1,TGCGCCAGCAGTGCGTGGGACAGGGTTAATGAAAAACTGTTTTTT,CASSAWDRVNEKLFF
TRBJ2-1,TRBV27,-,TRBD2,TGTGCCAGCAGTTTAGGGGTAGCGGGAGCATACAATGAGCAGTTCTTC,CASSLGVAGAYNEQFF
TRBJ2-3,TRBV25-1,-,TRBD1,TGTGCCAGCAGTGAATCCGGGACAGGCACAGATACGCAGTATTTT,CASSESGTGTDTQYF
TRBJ2-2,TRBV7-2,-,-,TGTGCCAGCAGCCCGATCGGGGCCGGGGAGCTGTTTTTT,CASSPIGAGELFF
TRBJ2-1,TRBV5-4,-,-,TGTGCCAGCAGCTTGGGCGATACAGGGTACAATGAGCAGTTCTTC,CASSLGDTGYNEQFF
TRBJ1-2,TRBV27,few,TRBD1,TGTGCCAGCAGTCCTTCAGTAAGGACAGGCCAGAACTATGGCTACACCTTC,CASSPSVRTGQNYGYTF
TRBJ2-1,TRBV4-1,-,-,TGCGCCAGCAGCCAAGATGTCGGGGTTGAGCAGTTCTTC,CASSQDVGVEQFF
TRBJ1-4,TRBV19,-,-,TGTGCCAGTAGTCGGTACAGGGCGGCCGCAACTAATGAAAAACTGTTTTTT,CASSRYRAAATNEKLFF
TRBJ2-1,TRBV19,-,TRBD1,TGTGCCAGTAAGGAACAGGGGGCCTACAATGAGCAGTTCTTC,CASKEQGAYNEQFF
TRBJ1-2,TRBV4-1,-,TRBD1,TGCGCCAGCAGCCAAAATGGGGACAGCTACTATGGCTACACCTTC,CASSQNGDSYYGYTF
TRBJ1-3,TRBV7-2,-,-,TGTGCCAGCAGTTTTGCCGGTACCGTGAGCTCTGGAAACACCATATATTTT,CASSFAGTVSSGNTIYF
TRBJ1-6,TRBV7-9,-,-,TGTGCCAGCAGCTTTGGCAGGGAGGGTTCACCCCTCCACTTT,CASSFGREGSPLHF
TRBJ2-1,TRBV5-5,-,TRBD1,TGTGCCAGCAGCCCGGGACAGAGATACAATGAGCAGTTCTTC,CASSPGQRYNEQFF
TRBJ1-2,TRBV11-3,-,TRBD1,TGTGCCAGCAGCACTCGGACAGGGCAGAACTATGGCTACACCTTC,CASSTRTGQNYGYTF
TRBJ1-2,TRBV11-3,-,-,TGTGCCAGCAGCTTAGCCAGCTATGGCTACACCTTC,CASSLASYGYTF
TRBJ2-7,TRBV7-8,-,TRBD1,TGTGCCAGCAGCTCCCACGACCGGACAGGGGGGTATACCCCCCGCGAGCAGTACTTC,CASSSHDRTGGYTPREQYF
TRBJ2-1,TRBV5-5,-,-,TGTGCCAGCAGCCAATTAGCGGCGAATGAGCAGTTCTTC,CASSQLAANEQFF
TRBJ1-1,TRBV7-9,-,TRBD1,TGTGCCAGCAGCCTCGGGACAGAGAACACTGAAGCTTTCTTT,CASSLGTENTEAFF
TRBJ2-3,TRBV7-9,-,TRBD1,TGTGCCAGCAGCGATGGGACAGCGAGAGCCACAGATACGCAGTATTTT,CASSDGTARATDTQYF
TRBJ1-3,TRBV27,-,-,TGTGCCAGCAGACCGACCCCGAGGCGGGGAAACACCATATATTTT,CASRPTPRRGNTIYF
TRBJ2-3,TRBV3-1/TRBV3-2,-,TRBD2,TGTGCCAGCAGCCCGCTGACTAGCGGGAGGGCCTCAGATACGCAGTATTTT,CASSPLTSGRASDTQYF
TRBJ2-1,TRBV2,-,TRBD1,TGTGCCAGCAGCGAGACAGGGGGCGACGTCTATGAGCAGTTCTTC,CASSETGGDVYEQFF
TRBJ2-7,TRBV3-1/TRBV3-2,-,-,TGTGCCAGCAAGGGGCTGGAGGGCCCAAACTACGAGCAGTACTTC,CASKGLEGPNYEQYF
TRBJ1-4,TRBV6-5,-,TRBD1,TGTGCCAGCAGAAGGGACAGTGACTTTAATGAAAAACTGTTTTTT,CASRRDSDFNEKLFF